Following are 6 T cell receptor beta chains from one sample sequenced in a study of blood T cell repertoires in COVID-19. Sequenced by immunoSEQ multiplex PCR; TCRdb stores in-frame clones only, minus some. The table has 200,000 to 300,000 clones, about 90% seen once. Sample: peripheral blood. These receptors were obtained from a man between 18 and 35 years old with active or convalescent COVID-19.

CDR3 amino acids: CASSLGSVVRTEAFF. CDR3 DNA: TGTGCCAGCAGCTTAGGCAGTGTGGTGAGGACTGAAGCTTTCTTT. The chain uses TRBV13 and TRBJ1-1, with no clear D. Trimming pared 0 bases from V and 5 bases from J, leaving 13 bases between. This CDR3 spans 15 amino acids. Germline CDR1 and CDR2: PRHDT and FYEKMQ (reference sequence).

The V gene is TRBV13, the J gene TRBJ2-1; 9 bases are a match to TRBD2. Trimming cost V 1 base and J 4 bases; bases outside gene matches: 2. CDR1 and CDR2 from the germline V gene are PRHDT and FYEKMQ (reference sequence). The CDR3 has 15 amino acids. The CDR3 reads CASSLVTSGYNEQFF. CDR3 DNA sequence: TGTGCCAGCAGCTTAGTGACTAGCGGATACAATGAGCAGTTCTTC.

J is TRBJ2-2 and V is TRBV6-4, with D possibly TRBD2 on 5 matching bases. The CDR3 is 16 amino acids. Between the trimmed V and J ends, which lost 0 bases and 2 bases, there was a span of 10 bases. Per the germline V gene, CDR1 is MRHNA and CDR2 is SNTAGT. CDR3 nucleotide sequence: TGTGCCAGCAGTGACTCGTGGACTCTAAACACCGGGGAGCTGTTTTTT. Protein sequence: CASSDSWTLNTGELFF.

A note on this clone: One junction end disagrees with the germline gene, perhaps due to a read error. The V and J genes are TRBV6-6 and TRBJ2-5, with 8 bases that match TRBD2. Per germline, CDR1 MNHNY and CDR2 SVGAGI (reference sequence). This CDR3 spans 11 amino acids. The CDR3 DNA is TGTGCCAGCATACAACCCCCGGGGGGGGACTTC. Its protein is CASIQPPGGDF.

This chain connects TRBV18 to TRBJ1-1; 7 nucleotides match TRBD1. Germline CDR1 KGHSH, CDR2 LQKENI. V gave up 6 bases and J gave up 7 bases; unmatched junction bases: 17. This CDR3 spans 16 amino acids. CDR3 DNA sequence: TGTGCCAGCTCGCCAGAAATCTTAGGCAGGGGGGATGAAGCTTTCTTT. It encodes CASSPEILGRGDEAFF.

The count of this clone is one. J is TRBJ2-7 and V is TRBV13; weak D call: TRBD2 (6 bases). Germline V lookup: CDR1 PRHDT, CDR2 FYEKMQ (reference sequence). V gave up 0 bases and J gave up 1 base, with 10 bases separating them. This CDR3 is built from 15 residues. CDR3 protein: CASSLGEGSSYEQYF. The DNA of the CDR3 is TGTGCCAGCAGCTTAGGGGAGGGAAGTTCCTACGAGCAGTACTTC.